One sample yielded the 26 T cell receptor beta chains listed below, sequenced in a study of OX40 agonist ivuxolimab in advanced cancers. The protocol was immunoSEQ multiplex PCR, while the TCRdb copy is restricted to in-frame clones and leaves out a portion. The sample includes about 80,000 clones, approximately 90% of them seen just once. This specimen was CD4+ or CD8+ T cells sorted from blood, taken in a trial of the OX40 agonist ivuxolimab. The receptors stem from an adult with an advanced solid tumor such as melanoma, head and neck, liver or kidney cancer.

This clone showed up just once. V gene TRBV7-2 combines with J gene TRBJ2-5; 7 positions match TRBD2. The CDR3 length is 16 residues. V trimming: 5 bases; J trimming: 7 bases; junction bases outside the gene matches: 16. Looked up from germline, CDR1 is SGHTA and CDR2 is FQGNSA. CDR3 in amino acids: CASSGSAGGTMGTQYF. CDR3 nucleotides: TGTGCCAGCAGCGGATCTGCTGGGGGGACTATGGGGACCCAGTACTTC.

The chain has TRBV7-8 and TRBJ2-3, with 7 positions matching TRBD2. Germline V CDR1 and CDR2: SGHVS, FQNEAQ. CDR3 size: 15 residues. V shed 5 bases and J 2 bases; nucleotides not matched to a gene: 7. The CDR3 region has the DNA TGTGCCAGCAGCCGTGGGGGGGGTGACACAGATACGCAGTATTTT. Residues: CASSRGGGDTDTQYF.

V gene TRBV28 combines with J gene TRBJ1-4, with D perhaps TRBD1 (5 bases). The germline V and J ends were trimmed by 6 bases and 4 bases, with 15 bases remaining between them. Germline CDR1 MDHEN, CDR2 SYDVKM. This CDR3 spans 15 amino acids. CDR3 sequence: CASRAAGTDNEKLFF. In DNA form, the CDR3 reads TGTGCCAGCAGGGCTGCCGGGACGGATAATGAAAAACTGTTTTTT.

The rearrangement joins TRBV4-3 to TRBJ2-7; D not resolved. The V gene lost 0 bases and the J gene lost 2 bases, with 5 bases spanning the gap. Germline values: CDR1 LGHNA, CDR2 YSLEER. This CDR3 has 13 residues. In nucleotides, the CDR3 is TGCGCCAGCAGCCAAGATCTACCCTACGAGCAGTACTTC. This translates into CASSQDLPYEQYF.

V gene TRBV7-3 combines with J gene TRBJ2-6; D might be TRBD1 (6 bases). V was shortened by 5 bases and J by 12 bases, with 17 bases between the two germline ends. The CDR3 runs to 14 residues. Germline loops: CDR1 SGHTA, CDR2 FQGTGA. CDR3 in amino acids: CASSPPGHPPVLTF. CDR3 nucleotide sequence: TGTGCCAGCAGCCCCCCGGGACATCCACCCGTCCTGACTTTC. Drawing the rest from reference TRBV7-3 and TRBJ2-6, the complete variable domain is GAGVSQTPSNKVTEKGKYVELRCDPISGHTALYWYRQSLGQGPEFLIYFQGTGAADDSGLPNDRFFAVRPEGSVSTLKIQRTERGDSAVYLCASSPPGHPPVLTFGAGSRLTVL.

This rearrangement joins TRBV19 to TRBJ1-5; the D is unclear. With 0 bases removed from V and 1 base from J, the gap between germline ends came to 7 bases. The CDR3 has 15 amino acids. CDR1 is LNHDA, CDR2 SQIVND, per germline (reference sequence). The CDR3 DNA reads TGTGCCAGTAGTATAGATTGGCAGAGCAATCAGCCCCAGCATTTT. This translates into CASSIDWQSNQPQHF.

This clone turned up a few times. The conserved phenylalanine or tryptophan normally closing the CDR3 is absent here, so this likely arose from a read error. The chain has TRBV10-3 and TRBJ1-6; D gene ambiguous. The CDR3 has 15 amino acids. The germline gives CDR1 ENHRY, CDR2 SYGVKD. V was trimmed by 0 bases and J by 7 bases, leaving 10 bases between them. The CDR3 DNA reads TGTGCCATCAGTGAGTCTTGGGTTGGGAATTCACCCCTCCACCTT. Its translation: CAISESWVGNSPLHL.

The gene calls are TRBV28 and TRBJ2-7, with D unresolved. V was trimmed by 3 bases and J by 7 bases, leaving 7 bases between them. Germline values: CDR1 MDHEN, CDR2 SYDVKM. The CDR3 runs 11 residues. The CDR3 loop is CASSLPSEQYF. The CDR3 nucleotides read TGTGCCAGCAGTTTGCCTAGTGAGCAGTACTTC.

The V call is TRBV5-6, the J call TRBJ1-4; a possible D gene is TRBD1 (5 bases). Trimming shortened V by 4 bases and J by 2 bases, and 12 bases separated the two germline ends. Germline assignment: CDR1 SGHDT and CDR2 YYEEEE. The CDR3 is 15 amino acids. The CDR3 nucleotides read TGTGCCAGCAGCCCGACGGGGGGGACTAATGAAAAACTGTTTTTT. Translation: CASSPTGGTNEKLFF.

V gene TRBV6-5 combines with J gene TRBJ2-5, with TRBD2 identical over 7 bases. This CDR3 comprises 15 residues. V gave up 6 bases and J gave up 4 bases; unmatched junction bases: 11. Per the germline V gene, CDR1 is MNHEY and CDR2 is SVGAGI. The CDR3, as DNA: TGTGCCAGCAGGGAGACTAGTGGGGGGGGAGAGACCCAGTACTTC. This encodes CASRETSGGGETQYF.

The chain employs TRBV9 and TRBJ2-5, with D possibly TRBD2 on 6 matching bases. Germline V gene sequence: CDR1 SGDLS, CDR2 YYNGEE. The germline V and J ends were trimmed by 1 base and 5 bases, with 15 bases remaining between them. The CDR3 has 15 residues. CDR3 coding DNA: TGTGCCAGCAGCGTAAGCGCCCGCGGGACCGAGACCCAGTACTTC. Protein sequence: CASSVSARGTETQYF.

The genes are TRBV6-5 and TRBJ1-5; 9 bases are a match to TRBD1. Trimming removed 5 bases from V and 3 bases from J; junction bases left unmatched: 5. This CDR3 region has 15 residues. Germline CDR1 and CDR2: MNHEY and SVGAGI. As DNA, the CDR3 is TGTGCCAGCAGTGCGGACAGGGGTTTCAATCAGCCCCAGCATTTT. This sequence encodes CASSADRGFNQPQHF.

V usage is TRBV29-1 and J usage is TRBJ1-2; the D is unclear. V lost 7 bases, J lost 4 bases, and 13 bases lay in between. Germline CDR1 SQVTM, CDR2 ANQGSEA. This CDR3 is built from 12 residues. CDR3 coding DNA: TGCAGCGGGGTAGAAGAGGGCTATGGCTACACCTTC. Residues: CSGVEEGYGYTF. The full variable domain, with the rest looked up from reference TRBV29-1 and TRBJ1-2, is SAVISQKPSRDICQRGTSLTIQCQVDSQVTMMFWYRQQPGQSLTLIATANQGSEATYESGFVIDKFPISRPNLTFSTLTVSNMSPEDSSIYLCSGVEEGYGYTFGSGTRLTVV.

This chain's CDR3 is CASGPTVSTDTQYF. CDR3 sequence (DNA): TGTGCTAGTGGCCCGACCGTTAGCACAGATACGCAGTATTTT. This chain uses TRBV12-5 with TRBJ2-3; the D is unclear. The CDR3 is 14 residues long. Germline CDR1 reads LGHNT; CDR2 reads FRNRAP. Trimming took 6 bases from V and 0 from J, leaving 10 bases between them. The complete variable domain, with remaining parts taken from reference TRBV12-5 and TRBJ2-3, reads DARVTQTPRHKVTEMGQEVTMRCQPILGHNTVFWYRQTMMQGLELLAYFRNRAPLDDSGMPKDRFSAEMPDATLATLKIQPSEPRDSAVYFCASGPTVSTDTQYFGPGTRLTVL.

The chain uses TRBV7-8 and TRBJ1-2; 7 bases line up with TRBD1. The CDR3 contains 18 residues. Trimming took 3 bases from V and 4 from J; bases not matched to a gene: 17. Germline values: CDR1 SGHVS, CDR2 FQNEAQ. The CDR3 region has the DNA TGTGCCAGCAGCTTCACCGGGACAGCCTCCTGGGGTAGCTATGGCTACACCTTC. Its translation is CASSFTGTASWGSYGYTF.

The chain is built from TRBV11-2 and TRBJ2-2; D not certain. V shed 2 bases and J shed 4 bases, with 5 bases lying between them. CDR3 length: 13 amino acids. Germline CDR1 is SGHAT and CDR2 is FQNNGV. The CDR3 spells CASSLSSTGELFF. CDR3 nucleotide sequence: TGTGCCAGCAGCTTATCGAGCACCGGGGAGCTGTTTTTT. The full variable domain, rest sourced from reference TRBV11-2 and TRBJ2-2, is EAGVAQSPRYKIIEKRQSVAFWCNPISGHATLYWYQQILGQGPKLLIQFQNNGVVDDSQLPKDRFSAERLKGVDSTLKIQPAKLEDSAVYLCASSLSSTGELFFGEGSRLTVL.

The chain recombines TRBV27 with TRBJ1-1; D is possibly TRBD1 (6 bases). Germline V lookup: CDR1 MNHEY, CDR2 SMNVEV (reference sequence). The V end lost 6 bases, the J end lost 4 bases, and 9 bases lay between the germline ends. The CDR3 has 12 residues. CDR3 residues: CASRQGFTEAFF. CDR3 nucleotides: TGTGCCAGCAGACAGGGTTTCACTGAAGCTTTCTTT.

The chain carries TRBV18 and TRBJ1-1; a possible D gene is TRBD1 (5 bases). The CDR3 length is 14 residues. V lost 6 bases, J lost 3 bases, and 14 bases lay in between. The germline V gene encodes CDR1 KGHSH and CDR2 LQKENI. Written as DNA, the CDR3 is TGTGCCAGCTCGCCCGAGCGGGGGGACACTGAAGCTTTCTTT. This codes for CASSPERGDTEAFF.

The chain is built from TRBV5-1 and TRBJ2-7; 7 bases fit TRBD1. Germline lookup yields CDR1 SGHRS and CDR2 YFSETQ. J lost 6 bases, V lost 0 bases, and 3 bases had no gene match. CDR3 length equals 13 residues. CDR3 region: CASSLGQGGEQYF. The DNA of the CDR3 is TGCGCCAGCAGCTTGGGACAGGGTGGCGAGCAGTACTTC.

The V gene is TRBV18, the J gene TRBJ2-7; TRBD2 agrees at 9 bases. This CDR3 has 18 amino acids. The J segment lost 5 bases and the V segment lost 4 bases, leaving 18 bases of the junction unmatched. Germline CDR1 reads KGHSH; CDR2 reads LQKENI. CDR3 region: CASSLVFSGGSLADEQYF. CDR3 DNA sequence: TGTGCCAGCTCACTAGTTTTTAGCGGGGGCTCGCTAGCGGACGAGCAGTACTTC.

This clone was found once. The chain recombines TRBV28 with TRBJ1-5, with TRBD1 as a possible D gene (5 bases). Germline V gives CDR1 MDHEN, CDR2 SYDVKM. This CDR3 contains 15 residues. With 6 bases removed from V and 5 bases from J, the gap between germline ends came to 17 bases. CDR3 sequence reads: CASSRIGTAYQPQHF. In nucleotides, the CDR3 is TGTGCCAGCAGCCGCATTGGGACCGCTTATCAGCCCCAGCATTTT. Complete variable domain (other parts from reference TRBV28 and TRBJ1-5): DVKVTQSSRYLVKRTGEKVFLECVQDMDHENMFWYRQDPGLGLRLIYFSYDVKMKEKGDIPEGYSVSREKKERFSLILESASTNQTSMYLCASSRIGTAYQPQHFGDGTRLSIL.

This chain connects TRBV5-5 to TRBJ2-7; D is possibly TRBD2 (5 bases). Germline assignment: CDR1 SGHKS and CDR2 YYEKEE (reference sequence). The length of the CDR3 is 14 residues. V lost 4 bases and J lost 2, with 13 bases in between. The CDR3 spells CASSQVSAAYEQYF. The CDR3 coding sequence is TGTGCCAGCAGCCAGGTTAGCGCCGCCTACGAGCAGTACTTC.

DNA for the CDR3: TGTGCCAGCAGCTTAAGGCCGTTGGTTAGCGGGGGGCCGCAGTTCTTC. Translating it yields CASSLRPLVSGGPQFF. This chain links TRBV11-2 with TRBJ2-1, with 10 bases lining up with TRBD2. V was clipped by 2 bases and J by 12 bases; unmatched bases: 13. Germline-derived CDR1 and CDR2 are SGHAT and FQNNGV. This CDR3 comprises 16 residues.

This chain joins TRBV6-5 and TRBJ1-2, with 8 bases matching TRBD1. CDR3 length equals 15 residues. The junction had 8 bases not matched to a gene; V was cut back by 0 bases and J by 8 bases. CDR1 and CDR2 (germline): MNHEY, SVGAGI. The CDR3 region is CASSYSTQGARGYTF. DNA of the CDR3: TGTGCCAGCAGTTACTCAACGCAGGGGGCGAGAGGCTACACCTTC.

This clone was counted a few times. The CDR3 coding sequence is TGTGCCAGCAGCTTTGCGACTCGGAGTGGTGGCTACACCTTC. Protein product: CASSFATRSGGYTF. The chain has TRBV11-2 and TRBJ1-2; no firm D call. V gave up 3 bases and J gave up 7 bases, with 15 bases separating them. Germline CDR1 and CDR2: SGHAT and FQNNGV. CDR3 length: 14 amino acids.

The V gene is TRBV19, the J gene TRBJ1-1; D is perhaps TRBD1 (5 bases). The CDR3 covers 15 residues. V lost 3 bases, J lost 4 bases, and 15 bases lay in between. Germline CDR1 LNHDA, CDR2 SQIVND (reference sequence). This CDR3 reads CASSILHGQGTEAFF. For the CDR3, the DNA is TGTGCCAGTAGTATTCTTCATGGGCAGGGCACTGAAGCTTTCTTT.